This T cell receptor (beta chain) was retrieved from a study of T cell repertoires in cytomegalovirus infection. Study as a whole: The public TCR beta signatures pointed to both CMV infection and matching HLA type.

This clonotype came up many times. Its matching antigen is unknown. MiXCR, run by TCRdb on the reads, gives a single entry per CDR3 protein. The data contain approximately 500,000 distinct CDR3 sequences, approximately 17% of them singletons. Study-wide findings and caveats: There were HLA-C-restricted CMV-specific TCR beta clonotypes dominating the ex vivo response. Based on cumulative public TCR beta family frequency, carriers of CMV plus the relevant HLA were identified.

Specimen: CD8+ T cells from PBMCs. The source is a human donor in good health (CMV status not recorded). Some clones in this sample may be carry-over from other donors' samples.

CDR3: CASSWSSGGAYEQYF. The CDR3 bases are TGTGCCAGCAGCTGGTCTAGCGGGGGGGCCTACGAGCAGTACTTC. V gene TRBV5-4 combines with J gene TRBJ2-7; 12 positions agree with TRBD2. Germline V gene sequence: CDR1 SGHNT, CDR2 YYREEE (reference sequence). Trimming cost V 3 bases and J 2 bases; bases outside gene matches: 3. The CDR3 length is 15 residues.